This T cell receptor (beta chain) was captured by sequencing in a study of cytomegalovirus exposure and HLA in healthy donors. Findings and caveats of the study: Across donors, most TCRs were seen rarely, yet some public ones were widespread. Roughly even sequencing depth across donors was the assumption behind the presence/absence analyses. TRBV6-2, TRBV6-3 and some other V segments were excluded as indistinguishable.

Looked up from germline, CDR1 is LNHDA and CDR2 is SQIVND (reference sequence). The CDR3 is 14 residues long. With V trimmed by 5 bases and J by 6 bases, 9 bases remained unmatched. As for this clone: Its antigen is unidentified.

PCR used 60 Vbeta primers and 13 Jbeta primers. Authors' processing steps: Later, 65 million to 85 million unique TCR beta chains were counted in an analysis, and some 10 million of them were shared. Assay: immunoSEQ multiplex PCR; the TCRdb copy retains only in-frame clones and omits some. The V and J calls and clone size come from that table; D and trimming were worked out from the DNA. The sample lists some 200,000 clones; around 85% were seen once. The source is a man aged 50-59 years in good health and CMV-seronegative. Sequenced sample: PBMCs. The rearrangement joins TRBV19 to TRBJ1-2; 7 bases align to TRBD1. The DNA of the CDR3 is TGTGCCAGTAGTTATAACAGGGGACGTAATGGCTACACCTTC. Protein: CASSYNRGRNGYTF. The variable domain in full, with the rest retrieved from reference TRBV19 and TRBJ1-2, is DGGITQSPKYLFRKEGQNVTLSCEQNLNHDAMYWYRQDPGQGLRLIYYSQIVNDFQKGDIAEGYSVSREKKESFPLTVTSAQKNPTAFYLCASSYNRGRNGYTFGSGTRLTVV.